The entry below describes one TCR beta chain. As yet, its antigen is unknown. The CDR3 has 15 amino acids. Between the trimmed V and J ends, which lost 5 bases and 2 bases, there was a span of 10 bases. Germline CDR1 reads SGHAT; CDR2 reads FQDESV (reference sequence). The data belong to a study of shared clonotypes between healthy human individuals. Study-wide results and caveats: Sorted-subset sequencing, rarefaction showed, was incomplete despite large depth. Larger estimated richness was generally seen in naive subsets than in memory subsets.

Using immunoSEQ multiplex PCR, the repertoire was profiled, and TCRdb retains in-frame clones only, with some absent. The data contain some 2.1 million clones, roughly 94% of them seen just once; the ten biggest clones take up more than 0.1%. The specimen was naive CD4+ T cells sorted from blood. Subset meaning: CD45RA+ positively selected. This sequence originates from a man aged 18 to 29 in good health. This chain uses TRBV11-1 with TRBJ2-6, with D tentatively TRBD1 or TRBD2 (6 bases each). The DNA for the CDR3 is TGTGCCAGCAGCCTGGAGGGGGCTGGGGCCAACGTCCTGACTTTC. Protein sequence: CASSLEGAGANVLTF. Variable domain in full (rest from reference TRBV11-1 and TRBJ2-6): EAEVAQSPRYKITEKSQAVAFWCDPISGHATLYWYRQILGQGPELLVQFQDESVVDDSQLPKDRFSAERLKGVDSTLKIQPAELGDSAMYLCASSLEGAGANVLTFGAGSRLTVL.